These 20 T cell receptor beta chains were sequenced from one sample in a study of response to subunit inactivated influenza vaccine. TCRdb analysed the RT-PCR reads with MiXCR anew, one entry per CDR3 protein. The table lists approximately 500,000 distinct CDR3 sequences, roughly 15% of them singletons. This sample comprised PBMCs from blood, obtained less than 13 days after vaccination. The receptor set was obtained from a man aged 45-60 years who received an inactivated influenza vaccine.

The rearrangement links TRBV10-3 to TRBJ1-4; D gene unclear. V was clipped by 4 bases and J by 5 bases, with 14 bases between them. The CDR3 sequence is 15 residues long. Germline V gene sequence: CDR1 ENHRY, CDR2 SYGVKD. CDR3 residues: CAISAGRHANEKLFF. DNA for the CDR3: TGTGCCATCAGTGCGGGCAGACACGCGAATGAAAAACTGTTTTTT.

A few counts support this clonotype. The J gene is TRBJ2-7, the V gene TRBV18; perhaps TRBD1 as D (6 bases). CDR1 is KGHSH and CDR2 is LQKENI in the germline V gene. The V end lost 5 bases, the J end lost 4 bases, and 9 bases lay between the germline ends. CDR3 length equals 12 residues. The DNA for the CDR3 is TGTGCCAGCTCAGACCAGGGGTACGAGCAGTACTTC. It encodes CASSDQGYEQYF.

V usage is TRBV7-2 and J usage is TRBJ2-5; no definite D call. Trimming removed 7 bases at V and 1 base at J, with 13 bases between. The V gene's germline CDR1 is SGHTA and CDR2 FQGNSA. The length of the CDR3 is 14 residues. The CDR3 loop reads CASTNANTQETQYF. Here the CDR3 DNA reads TGTGCCAGCACCAACGCGAATACCCAAGAGACCCAGTACTTC.

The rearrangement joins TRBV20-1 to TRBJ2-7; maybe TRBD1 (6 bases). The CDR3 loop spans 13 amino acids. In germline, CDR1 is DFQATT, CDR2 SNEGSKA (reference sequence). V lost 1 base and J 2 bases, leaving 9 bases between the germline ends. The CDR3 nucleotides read TGCAGTGCTAGAGGTCAGGGGACCTACGAGCAGTACTTC. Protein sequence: CSARGQGTYEQYF.

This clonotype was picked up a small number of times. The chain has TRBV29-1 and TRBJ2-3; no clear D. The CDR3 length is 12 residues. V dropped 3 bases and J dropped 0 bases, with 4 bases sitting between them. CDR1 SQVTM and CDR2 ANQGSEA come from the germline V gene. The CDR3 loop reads CSVEASTDTQYF. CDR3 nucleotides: TGCAGCGTTGAGGCTAGCACAGATACGCAGTATTTT.

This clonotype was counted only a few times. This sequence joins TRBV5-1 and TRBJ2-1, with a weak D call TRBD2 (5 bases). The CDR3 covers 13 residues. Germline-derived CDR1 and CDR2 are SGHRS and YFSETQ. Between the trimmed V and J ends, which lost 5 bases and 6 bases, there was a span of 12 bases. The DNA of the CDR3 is TGCGCCAGCAGAGCAGGAGCGGTCAATGAGCAGTTCTTC. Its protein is CASRAGAVNEQFF.

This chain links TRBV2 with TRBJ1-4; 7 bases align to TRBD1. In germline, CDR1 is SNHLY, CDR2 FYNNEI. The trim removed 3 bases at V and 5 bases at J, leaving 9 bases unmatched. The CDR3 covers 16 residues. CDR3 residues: CASSDARQGLNEKLFF. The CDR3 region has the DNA TGTGCCAGCAGTGACGCCAGACAGGGCCTCAATGAAAAACTGTTTTTT.

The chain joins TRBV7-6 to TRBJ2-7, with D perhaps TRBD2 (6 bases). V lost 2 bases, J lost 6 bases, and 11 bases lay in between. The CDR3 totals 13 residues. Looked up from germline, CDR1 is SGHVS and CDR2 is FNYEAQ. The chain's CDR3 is CASSLSGRAEQYF. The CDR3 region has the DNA TGTGCCAGCAGCTTAAGCGGGCGGGCCGAGCAGTACTTC.

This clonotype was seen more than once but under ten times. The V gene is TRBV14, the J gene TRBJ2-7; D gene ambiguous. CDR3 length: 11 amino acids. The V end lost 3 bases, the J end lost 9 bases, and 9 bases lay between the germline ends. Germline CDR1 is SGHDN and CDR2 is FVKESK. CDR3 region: CASSQLGAQYF. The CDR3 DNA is TGTGCCAGCAGCCAGCTAGGCGCGCAGTACTTC.

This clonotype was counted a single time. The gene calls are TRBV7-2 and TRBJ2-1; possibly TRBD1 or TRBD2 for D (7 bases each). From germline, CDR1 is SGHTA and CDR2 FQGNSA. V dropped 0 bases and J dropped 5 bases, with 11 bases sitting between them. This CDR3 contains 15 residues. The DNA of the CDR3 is TGTGCCAGCAGCTTAGCGCGGGGGACAGACAATGAGCAGTTCTTC. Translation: CASSLARGTDNEQFF.

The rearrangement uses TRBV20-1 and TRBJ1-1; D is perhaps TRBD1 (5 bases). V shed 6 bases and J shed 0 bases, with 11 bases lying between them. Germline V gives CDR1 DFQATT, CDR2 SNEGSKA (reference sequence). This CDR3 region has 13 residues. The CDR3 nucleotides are TGCAGTGCCTCCGGGACCTTGAACACTGAAGCTTTCTTT. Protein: CSASGTLNTEAFF.

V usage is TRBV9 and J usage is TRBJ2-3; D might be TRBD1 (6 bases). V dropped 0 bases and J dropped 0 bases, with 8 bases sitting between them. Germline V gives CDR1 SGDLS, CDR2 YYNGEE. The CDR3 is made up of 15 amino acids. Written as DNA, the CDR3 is TGTGCCAGCAGCGTAGGGGGACACAGCACAGATACGCAGTATTTT. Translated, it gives CASSVGGHSTDTQYF.

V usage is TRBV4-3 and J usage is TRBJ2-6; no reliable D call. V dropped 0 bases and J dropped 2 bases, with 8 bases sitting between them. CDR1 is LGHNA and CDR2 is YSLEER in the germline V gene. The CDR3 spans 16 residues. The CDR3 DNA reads TGCGCCAGCAGCCAAGATCTCCAGGCTGGGGCCAACGTCCTGACTTTC. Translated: CASSQDLQAGANVLTF.

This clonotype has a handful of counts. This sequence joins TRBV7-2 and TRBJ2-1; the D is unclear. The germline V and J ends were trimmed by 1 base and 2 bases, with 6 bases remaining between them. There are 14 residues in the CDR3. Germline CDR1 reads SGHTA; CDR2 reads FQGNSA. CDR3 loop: CASSLGFAYNEQFF. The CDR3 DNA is TGTGCCAGCAGCTTAGGGTTTGCCTACAATGAGCAGTTCTTC.

The CDR3 nucleotides are TGTGCCAGCAGCCGGCGAGTTATAAGGACAGGGTTAGACTACGAGCAGTACTTC. It translates to CASSRRVIRTGLDYEQYF. V is TRBV5-4 and J is TRBJ2-7; 8 bases are a match to TRBD1. The CDR3 loop spans 18 amino acids. J was trimmed by 3 bases and V by 4 bases; bases with no gene match: 18. The germline CDR1 and CDR2 sequences are SGHNT and YYREEE (reference sequence).

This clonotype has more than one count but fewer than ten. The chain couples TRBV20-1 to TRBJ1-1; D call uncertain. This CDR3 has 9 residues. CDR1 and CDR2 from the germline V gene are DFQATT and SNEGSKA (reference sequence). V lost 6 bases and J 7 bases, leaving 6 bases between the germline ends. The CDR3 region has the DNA TGCAGTGCGGGCTTTGAAGCTTTCTTT. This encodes CSAGFEAFF.

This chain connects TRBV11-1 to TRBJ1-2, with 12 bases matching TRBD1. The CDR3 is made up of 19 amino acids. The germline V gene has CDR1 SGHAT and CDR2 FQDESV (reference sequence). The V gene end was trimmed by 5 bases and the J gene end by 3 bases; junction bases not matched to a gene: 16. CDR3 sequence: CASSPSSGTGGAFDYGYTF. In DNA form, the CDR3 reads TGTGCCAGCAGCCCCTCCTCCGGGACAGGGGGCGCTTTTGACTATGGCTACACCTTC.

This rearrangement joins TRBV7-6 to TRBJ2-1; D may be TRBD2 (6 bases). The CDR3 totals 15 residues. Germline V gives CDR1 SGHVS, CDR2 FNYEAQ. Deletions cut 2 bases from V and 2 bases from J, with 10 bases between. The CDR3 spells CASSLTGSPYNEQFF. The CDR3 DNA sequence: TGTGCCAGCAGCTTAACCGGGAGCCCCTACAATGAGCAGTTCTTC. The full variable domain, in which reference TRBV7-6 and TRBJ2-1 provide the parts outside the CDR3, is GAGVSQSPRYKVTKRGQDVALRCDPISGHVSLYWYRQALGQGPEFLTYFNYEAQQDKSGLPNDRFSAERPEGSISTLTIQRTEQRDSAMYRCASSLTGSPYNEQFFGPGTRLTVL.

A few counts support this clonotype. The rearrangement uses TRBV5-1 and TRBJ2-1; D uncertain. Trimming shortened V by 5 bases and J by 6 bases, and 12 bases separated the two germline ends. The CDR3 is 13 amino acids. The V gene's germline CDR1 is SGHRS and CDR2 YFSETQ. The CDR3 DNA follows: TGCGCCAGCAGTCTCGGTGAAGGCAATGAGCAGTTCTTC. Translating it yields CASSLGEGNEQFF.

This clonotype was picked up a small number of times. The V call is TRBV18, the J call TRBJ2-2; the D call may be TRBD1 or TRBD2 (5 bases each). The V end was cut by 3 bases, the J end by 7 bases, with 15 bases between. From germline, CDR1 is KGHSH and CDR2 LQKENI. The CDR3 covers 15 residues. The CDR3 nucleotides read TGTGCCAGCTCACCCGGGGCTACACACGACGGGGAGCTGTTTTTT. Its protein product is CASSPGATHDGELFF.